The clone carrying this TCR beta chain occurred a few times. This sample is part of a study of cytomegalovirus exposure and HLA in healthy donors. This CDR3 is 15 amino acids long. With V trimmed by 4 bases and J by 7 bases, 3 bases remained unmatched. Germline V gives CDR1 MDHEN, CDR2 SYDVKM. PCR employed 60 Vbeta and 13 Jbeta primers. The data were produced by immunoSEQ multiplex PCR, yet TCRdb's version contains in-frame clones alone and is incomplete. The sample has 130,000 or so clones; more than 75% are singletons. V and J are TRBV28 and TRBJ2-1, with 14 nucleotides matching TRBD2. What was sequenced was PBMCs. The source of this sequence is a woman aged 50 to 60 in good health and CMV-seropositive. CDR3 amino acids: CASSYGTSGSNEQFF. CDR3 DNA sequence: TGTGCCAGCAGTTACGGGACTAGCGGGAGTAATGAGCAGTTCTTC.